Each of the 4 T cell receptor beta chains below was sequenced from the same sample in a study of cytomegalovirus exposure and HLA in healthy donors. PCR used 60 Vbeta primers and 13 Jbeta primers. Assay used: immunoSEQ multiplex PCR; TCRdb lists only in-frame clones, some missing. The table shows 95,000 to 120,000 clones, with about 78% occurring only once. The sample comprised PBMCs. The origin of the receptors is a young woman in good health and CMV-seropositive.

The rearrangement uses TRBV5-8 and TRBJ1-2, with a weak D call TRBD1 (5 bases). The CDR3 spans 14 residues. Germline values: CDR1 SGHTS, CDR2 YDEGEE. With 5 bases removed from V and 7 bases from J, the gap between germline ends came to 18 bases. As DNA, the CDR3 is TGTGCCAGCAGATCCCTCTGGGGCCAGATTGGCTACACCTTC. Its translation is CASRSLWGQIGYTF.

This clone showed up just once. Here the CDR3 reads CARSLRQVSDTQYF. CDR3 DNA sequence: TGTGCCAGAAGCTTGAGGCAGGTTTCAGATACGCAGTATTTT. V usage is TRBV5-3 and J usage is TRBJ2-3; D remains unclear. TRBV5-3 is flagged as an ORF with uncertain function. CDR3 length equals 14 residues. V shed 1 base and J shed 4 bases, with 10 bases lying between them.

For the CDR3, the DNA is TGTGCCAGCAGTCATTACAGGGGCTACGAGCAGTACTTC. Translation gives CASSHYRGYEQYF. This chain joins TRBV6-5 and TRBJ2-7; TRBD1 aligns across 7 bases. The germline V gene encodes CDR1 MNHEY and CDR2 SVGAGI. V gave up 5 bases and J gave up 3 bases; unmatched junction bases: 4. There are 13 residues in the CDR3.

This clone has more than one count but fewer than ten. This sequence joins TRBV30 and TRBJ1-1; TRBD1 agrees at 11 bases. Germline values: CDR1 GTSNPN, CDR2 SVGIG (reference sequence). With V trimmed by 5 bases and J by 5 bases, 4 bases remained unmatched. The length of the CDR3 is 13 residues. CDR3 sequence reads: CAWGTGGVTEAFF. In nucleotides, the CDR3 is TGTGCCTGGGGGACAGGGGGAGTTACTGAAGCTTTCTTT.